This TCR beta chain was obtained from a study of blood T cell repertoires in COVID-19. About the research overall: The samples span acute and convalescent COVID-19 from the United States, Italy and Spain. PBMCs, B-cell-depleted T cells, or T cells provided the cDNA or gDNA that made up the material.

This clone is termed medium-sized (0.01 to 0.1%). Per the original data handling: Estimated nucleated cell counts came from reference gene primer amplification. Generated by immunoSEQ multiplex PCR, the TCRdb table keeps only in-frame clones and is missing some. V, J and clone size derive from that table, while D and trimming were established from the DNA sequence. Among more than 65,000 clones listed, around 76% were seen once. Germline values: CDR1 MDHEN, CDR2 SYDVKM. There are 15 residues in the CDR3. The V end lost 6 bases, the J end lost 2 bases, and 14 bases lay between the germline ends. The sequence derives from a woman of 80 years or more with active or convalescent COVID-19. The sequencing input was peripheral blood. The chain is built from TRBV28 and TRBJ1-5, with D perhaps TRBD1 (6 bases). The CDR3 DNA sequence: TGTGCCAGCAGGCTAGGGGGATTTGGCAATCAGCCCCAGCATTTT. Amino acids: CASRLGGFGNQPQHF.